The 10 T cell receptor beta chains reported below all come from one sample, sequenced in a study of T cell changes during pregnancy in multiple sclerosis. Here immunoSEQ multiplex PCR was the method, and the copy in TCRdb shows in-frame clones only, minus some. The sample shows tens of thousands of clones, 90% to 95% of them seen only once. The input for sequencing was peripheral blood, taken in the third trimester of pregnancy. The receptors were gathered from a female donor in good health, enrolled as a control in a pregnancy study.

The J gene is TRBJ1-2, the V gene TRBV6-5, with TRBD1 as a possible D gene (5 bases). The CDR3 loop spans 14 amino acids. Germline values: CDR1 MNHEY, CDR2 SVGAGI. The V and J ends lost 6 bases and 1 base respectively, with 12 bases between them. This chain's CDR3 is CASRLTADNYGYTF. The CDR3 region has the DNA TGTGCCAGCAGATTGACAGCTGATAACTATGGCTACACCTTC.

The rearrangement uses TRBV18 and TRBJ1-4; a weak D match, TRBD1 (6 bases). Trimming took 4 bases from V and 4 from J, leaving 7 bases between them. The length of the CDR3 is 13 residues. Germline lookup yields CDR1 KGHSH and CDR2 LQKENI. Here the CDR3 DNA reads TGTGCCAGCTCACAGGGGGTTAATGAAAAACTGTTTTTT. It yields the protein CASSQGVNEKLFF. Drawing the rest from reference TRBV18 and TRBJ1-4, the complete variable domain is NAGVMQNPRHLVRRRGQEARLRCSPMKGHSHVYWYRQLPEEGLKFMVYLQKENIIDESGMPKERFSAEFPKEGPSILRIQQVVRGDSAAYFCASSQGVNEKLFFGSGTQLSVL.

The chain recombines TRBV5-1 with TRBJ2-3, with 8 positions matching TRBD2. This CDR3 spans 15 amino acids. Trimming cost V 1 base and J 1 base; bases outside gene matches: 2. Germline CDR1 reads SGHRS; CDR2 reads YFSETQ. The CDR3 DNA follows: TGCGCCAGCAGCTTGCAAGCGGGGGGCACAGATACGCAGTATTTT. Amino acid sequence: CASSLQAGGTDTQYF. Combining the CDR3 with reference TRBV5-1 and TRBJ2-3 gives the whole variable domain KAGVTQTPRYLIKTRGQQVTLSCSPISGHRSVSWYQQTPGQGLQFLFEYFSETQRNKGNFPGRFSGRQFSNSRSEMNVSTLELGDSALYLCASSLQAGGTDTQYFGPGTRLTVL.

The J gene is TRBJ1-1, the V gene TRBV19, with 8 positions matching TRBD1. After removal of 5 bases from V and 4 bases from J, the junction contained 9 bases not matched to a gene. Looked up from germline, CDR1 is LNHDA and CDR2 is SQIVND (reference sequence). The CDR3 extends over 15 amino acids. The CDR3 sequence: CASSSGTGHLTEAFF. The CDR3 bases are TGTGCCAGTAGTTCGGGGACAGGTCACCTCACTGAAGCTTTCTTT. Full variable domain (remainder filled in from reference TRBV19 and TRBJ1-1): DGGITQSPKYLFRKEGQNVTLSCEQNLNHDAMYWYRQDPGQGLRLIYYSQIVNDFQKGDIAEGYSVSREKKESFPLTVTSAQKNPTAFYLCASSSGTGHLTEAFFGQGTRLTVV.

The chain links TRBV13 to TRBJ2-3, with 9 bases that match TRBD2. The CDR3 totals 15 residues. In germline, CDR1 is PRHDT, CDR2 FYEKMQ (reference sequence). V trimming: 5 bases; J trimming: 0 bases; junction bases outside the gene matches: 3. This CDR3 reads CASSPRGGSTDTQYF. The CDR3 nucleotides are TGTGCCAGCAGCCCGCGGGGGGGCAGCACAGATACGCAGTATTTT.

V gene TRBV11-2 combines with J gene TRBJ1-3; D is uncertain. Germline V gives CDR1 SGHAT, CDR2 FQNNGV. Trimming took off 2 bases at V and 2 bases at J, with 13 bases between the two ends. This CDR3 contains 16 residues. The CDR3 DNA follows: TGTGCCAGCAGCTTATTACTATCGGCGGCTGGAAACACCATATATTTT. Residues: CASSLLLSAAGNTIYF.

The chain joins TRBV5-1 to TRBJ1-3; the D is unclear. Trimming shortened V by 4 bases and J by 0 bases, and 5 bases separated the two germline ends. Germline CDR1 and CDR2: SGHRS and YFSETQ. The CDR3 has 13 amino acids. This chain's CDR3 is CASSPFSGNTIYF. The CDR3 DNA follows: TGCGCCAGCAGCCCCTTCTCTGGAAACACCATATATTTT.

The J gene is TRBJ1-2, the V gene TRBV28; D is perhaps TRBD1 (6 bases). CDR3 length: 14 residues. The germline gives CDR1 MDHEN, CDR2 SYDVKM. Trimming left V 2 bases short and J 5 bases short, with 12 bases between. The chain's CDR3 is CASSLPRGGYGYTF. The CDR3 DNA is TGTGCCAGCAGTTTACCGAGGGGGGGATATGGCTACACCTTC.

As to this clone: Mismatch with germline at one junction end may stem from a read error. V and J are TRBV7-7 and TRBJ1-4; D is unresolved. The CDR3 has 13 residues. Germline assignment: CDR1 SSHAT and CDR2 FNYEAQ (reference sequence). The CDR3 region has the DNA TGTGCTAGCAGCTTGGGCGATGGCGAAAAACTGTTTTTT. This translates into CASSLGDGEKLFF.

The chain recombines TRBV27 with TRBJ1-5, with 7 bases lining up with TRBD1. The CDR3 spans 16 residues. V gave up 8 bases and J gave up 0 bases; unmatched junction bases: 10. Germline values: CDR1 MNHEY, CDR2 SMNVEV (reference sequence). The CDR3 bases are TGTGCCAGCCAGGAGGGGGCTGGGGATAGCAATCAGCCCCAGCATTTT. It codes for CASQEGAGDSNQPQHF.